The next 2 T cell receptor beta chains were all read from a single sample in a study of blood T cell repertoires in COVID-19 (TCRdb year 2020). The library was prepared using the immunoSEQ multiplex PCR assay. The clones in this table, taken by TCRdb from immuneACCESS, are in-frame only. Not every clone is retained; where verified, under half of the shortfall comes from an unresolved V gene, and the cause of the rest is unknown. The sample records roughly 200,000 clones, approximately 86% of which are singletons. Around 23% of the sample belongs to the ten largest clones. The sequenced sample was PBMCs or T cells enriched from blood (not recorded which). All receptors come from a woman aged 35 to 49 in a cohort exposed to, infected with or recovered from COVID-19 (not recorded which).

The chain employs TRBV7-9 and TRBJ2-1; 7 bases are shared with TRBD2. The CDR3 is 19 residues long. The V gene end was trimmed by 4 bases and the J gene end by 0 bases; junction bases not matched to a gene: 15. Germline V gene sequence: CDR1 SEHNR, CDR2 FQNEAQ (reference sequence). CDR3 in amino acids: CASSSPASGVFPSYNEQFF. The CDR3 nucleotides read TGTGCCAGCAGCTCTCCAGCTAGCGGTGTTTTCCCCTCCTACAATGAGCAGTTCTTC.

The chain employs TRBV19 and TRBJ1-5; D perhaps matches TRBD1 (6 bases). With 7 bases removed from V and 9 bases from J, the gap between germline ends came to 19 bases. Germline CDR1 LNHDA, CDR2 SQIVND (reference sequence). CDR3 length: 14 amino acids. CDR3 protein: CASTPGGGHRPQHF. CDR3 nucleotide sequence: TGTGCCAGTACTCCCGGGGGGGGCCATCGGCCCCAGCATTTT.